A selection of T cell receptor beta chains follows, all from one sample in a study of CD8 T cell repertoires and HIV-1 epitope variants. Assay: immunoSEQ multiplex PCR; the TCRdb copy retains only in-frame clones and omits some. The data show several thousand clones, roughly 65% seen once. Their recognized antigens are unknown. Sample: cultured CD8+ T cells derived from PBMCs. The receptors here all came from a male donor with HIV. Both conserved end residues are trimmed from each CDR3.

v_call	j_call	cdr3_aa
TRBV5-1	TRBJ1-3	ASSSQGGSGNTIY
TRBV7-9	TRBJ1-2	ASSSGVGDNYGYT
TRBV5-6	TRBJ2-7	ASSFAEYEQY
TRBV4-3	TRBJ2-3	ASSQDRWGIAGGPDTQY
TRBV7-9	TRBJ2-7	ASSRNFGGAYEQY
TRBV28	TRBJ2-7	ASSLYGGTHEQY
TRBV5-8	TRBJ2-2	ASSTGGYTGELF
TRBV6-5	TRBJ2-1	ASSYSASGSGNEQF
TRBV18	TRBJ2-7	ASSPRTDQYEQY
TRBV28	TRBJ1-5	ASSSGTGNQPQH
TRBV7-9	TRBJ2-3	ASSQLVTDTQY
TRBV7-9	TRBJ1-4	ASSLSKGNNEKLF
TRBV2	TRBJ1-3	ASTQSRGMGGNTIY
TRBV27	TRBJ1-5	ASSLRGENQPQH
TRBV11-2	TRBJ2-7	ASSHSGVYEQY
TRBV4-3	TRBJ2-5	ASSQATGGLETQY
TRBV21-1	TRBJ1-1	ASSERTEAF
TRBV11-3	TRBJ2-1	ASSLDGASEQF
TRBV28	TRBJ1-1	ASSLLSSTEAF
TRBV28	TRBJ2-2	ASGLSAGELF
TRBV5-1	TRBJ1-5	ASSATGVNQPQH
TRBV5-4	TRBJ1-1	ASSLGRGDRVTEAF
TRBV7-9	TRBJ2-1	ASSLTGLANEQF
TRBV7-9	TRBJ1-1	ASSSPGTGVISTEAF
TRBV7-7	TRBJ2-6	ASSTVRVPQSRANVLT
TRBV4-1	TRBJ1-2	ASSQDREGAQFDGYT
TRBV29-1	TRBJ1-2	SAGQGLDYGYT
TRBV9	TRBJ2-6	ASSVEELAETQFSGANVLT
TRBV27	TRBJ1-4	ASSLYQGNEKLF
TRBV27	TRBJ2-2	ASSPGVNTGELF
TRBV11-3	TRBJ1-1	ASSLGGENEAF
TRBV7-2	TRBJ2-1	ASRPSVGYNEQF
TRBV27	TRBJ2-1	ASSLLGLGTNEQF
TRBV7-2	TRBJ2-3	ASSPTRAATDTQY
TRBV27	TRBJ2-2	ASEPSGRTGELF
TRBV13	TRBJ2-7	ASSFRGEGGDYEQY
TRBV19	TRBJ2-1	ASTGRDSYNEQF
TRBV27	TRBJ1-6	ASSLGLGGHSPLH
TRBV5-8	TRBJ2-1	AQRGPGRNEQF
TRBV7-3	TRBJ2-1	ASSSLAGANNEQF
TRBV11-3	TRBJ1-1	ASSPSANTEAF
TRBV6-5	TRBJ1-1	ASSYSSLGNTEAF
TRBV10-3	TRBJ2-6	AIFGTDSSGANVLT
TRBV13	TRBJ1-2	ASSLTGRDDYGYT
TRBV7-9	TRBJ2-2	ASSSTGTSGRKGELF
TRBV9	TRBJ2-1	ASSGAGTTLGEQF
TRBV15	TRBJ2-3	ATSAGLLDTQY
TRBV19	TRBJ2-5	ASSSEASGSETQY
TRBV28	TRBJ2-1	ASSLMAGGADNEQF
TRBV4-3	TRBJ2-4	ASSQALGGLDYY
TRBV2	TRBJ1-5	ASSGGRVNQPQH
TRBV5-4	TRBJ2-1	ASSSTLGEQF
TRBV27	TRBJ2-7	ASSPEGRLSYEQY
TRBV10-3	TRBJ1-1	AISEGDTEAF
TRBV11-1	TRBJ2-1	ASSLAGQSYNEQF
TRBV28	TRBJ2-7	ASSSTPMGFVFEQY
TRBV4-2	TRBJ1-5	ASSFSGSNQPQH
TRBV5-8	TRBJ2-7	ASSRRQGTDEQY